This T cell receptor beta chain was sequenced for a study of blood T cell repertoires in COVID-19. The assay was immunoSEQ multiplex PCR, and TCRdb's table has in-frame clones only and misses some. The data contain 84,000 or so clones, more than 70% of them singletons. The TCR sequence derives from a man older than 75 with active or convalescent COVID-19. The sequenced sample was peripheral blood.

CDR3 in amino acids: CASARGRVEAFF. Here the CDR3 DNA reads TGTGCCAGCGCCAGGGGGCGCGTTGAAGCTTTCTTT. This chain uses TRBV12-3 or TRBV12-4 with TRBJ1-1; TRBD1 matches at 8 bases. The CDR3 runs 12 residues. After removal of 8 bases from V and 7 bases from J, the junction contained 6 bases not matched to a gene.